The rows below give T cell receptor beta chains drawn from one sample of a study of blood T cell repertoires in COVID-19. Method: immunoSEQ multiplex PCR; TCRdb's copy keeps in-frame clones and lacks some. The sample lists around 52,000 clones, more than 70% occurring once. Sequencing used peripheral blood. The receptor source for this set is a woman older than 75 with acute or convalescent COVID-19. Both conserved end residues are part of each CDR3. The order of the fields is J gene, D gene, V gene, clone size, CDR3 protein, CDR3 DNA. A D gene is named only where the DNA matches it firmly. Clone size, where shown, is once, few, many, or a class for clones that have expanded.

J gene: TRBJ2-1; D gene: TRBD2; V gene: TRBV19; clone size: -; CDR3 protein: CASSFQRGTYNEQFF; CDR3 DNA: TGTGCCAGTAGTTTCCAGCGGGGGACCTACAATGAGCAGTTCTTC
J gene: TRBJ2-2; D gene: TRBD2; V gene: TRBV10-2; clone size: once; CDR3 protein: CASSVTSGGLNTGELFF; CDR3 DNA: TGCGCCAGCAGTGTGACTAGCGGGGGGTTGAACACCGGGGAGCTGTTTTTT
J gene: TRBJ2-3; D gene: -; V gene: TRBV3-1/TRBV3-2; clone size: once; CDR3 protein: CASSQDFKDTQYF; CDR3 DNA: TGTGCCAGCAGCCAAGATTTTAAAGATACGCAGTATTTT
J gene: TRBJ1-4; D gene: -; V gene: TRBV3-1/TRBV3-2; clone size: -; CDR3 protein: CASSPRGAREKLFF; CDR3 DNA: TGTGCCAGCAGCCCCCGGGGGGCGCGTGAAAAACTGTTTTTT
J gene: TRBJ2-3; D gene: TRBD2; V gene: TRBV5-6; clone size: -; CDR3 protein: CASSPGLGLPTSTDTQYF; CDR3 DNA: TGTGCCAGCAGCCCGGGACTAGGTTTGCCCACTAGCACAGATACGCAGTATTTT
J gene: TRBJ2-1; D gene: TRBD2; V gene: TRBV6-6; clone size: -; CDR3 protein: CASSYYGGGTNEQFF; CDR3 DNA: TGTGCCAGCAGTTACTATGGCGGGGGGACGAATGAGCAGTTCTTC
J gene: TRBJ1-5; D gene: -; V gene: TRBV6-1; clone size: -; CDR3 protein: CASSAPFGVSSNQPQHF; CDR3 DNA: TGTGCCAGCAGTGCGCCCTTCGGTGTTAGTAGCAATCAGCCCCAGCATTTT
J gene: TRBJ2-2; D gene: -; V gene: TRBV19; clone size: -; CDR3 protein: CASSKAGANTGELFF; CDR3 DNA: TGTGCCAGTAGTAAGGCGGGCGCGAACACCGGGGAGCTGTTTTTT
J gene: TRBJ2-6; D gene: -; V gene: TRBV10-2; clone size: -; CDR3 protein: CASNQGSGANVLTF; CDR3 DNA: TGCGCCAGCAACCAGGGATCTGGGGCCAACGTCCTGACTTTC
J gene: TRBJ2-2; D gene: TRBD2; V gene: TRBV6-6; clone size: -; CDR3 protein: CASIMAGGPGGELFF; CDR3 DNA: TGTGCCAGCATAATGGCGGGGGGGCCCGGCGGGGAGCTGTTTTTT
J gene: TRBJ2-5; D gene: -; V gene: TRBV5-1; clone size: -; CDR3 protein: CASSWTEQETQYF; CDR3 DNA: TGCGCCAGCAGCTGGACAGAACAAGAGACCCAGTACTTC
J gene: TRBJ1-1; D gene: -; V gene: TRBV28; clone size: -; CDR3 protein: CASTPPTGLNTEAFF; CDR3 DNA: TGTGCCAGCACCCCGCCAACAGGATTGAACACTGAAGCTTTCTTT
J gene: TRBJ2-5; D gene: TRBD2; V gene: TRBV23-1; clone size: -; CDR3 protein: CAIGTSGEETQYF; CDR3 DNA: TGCGCCATCGGGACTAGCGGGGAAGAGACCCAGTACTTC
J gene: TRBJ2-7; D gene: -; V gene: TRBV6-1; clone size: -; CDR3 protein: CASSETGPYEQYF; CDR3 DNA: TGTGCCAGCAGTGAAACAGGGCCCTACGAGCAGTACTTC
J gene: TRBJ2-5; D gene: TRBD2; V gene: TRBV3-1/TRBV3-2; clone size: -; CDR3 protein: CASSAPSGGPAETQYF; CDR3 DNA: TGTGCCAGCAGCGCCCCTAGCGGGGGCCCGGCGGAGACCCAGTACTTC
J gene: TRBJ1-2; D gene: TRBD1; V gene: TRBV7-8; clone size: -; CDR3 protein: CASSKDRGVYGYTF; CDR3 DNA: TGTGCCAGCAGCAAGGACAGGGGGGTTTATGGCTACACCTTC
J gene: TRBJ1-1; D gene: -; V gene: TRBV5-1; clone size: -; CDR3 protein: CASSVGVGNTEAFF; CDR3 DNA: TGCGCCAGCAGCGTCGGGGTTGGGAACACTGAAGCTTTCTTT
J gene: TRBJ2-7; D gene: -; V gene: TRBV11-3; clone size: -; CDR3 protein: CASSLEGEGEGYEQYF; CDR3 DNA: TGTGCCAGCAGCTTAGAAGGTGAGGGGGAAGGCTACGAGCAGTACTTC
J gene: TRBJ2-7; D gene: -; V gene: TRBV10-3; clone size: -; CDR3 protein: CAISPTVAGAPTYEQYF; CDR3 DNA: TGTGCCATCAGCCCGACTGTGGCGGGGGCACCGACCTACGAGCAGTACTTC
J gene: TRBJ2-2; D gene: TRBD2; V gene: TRBV2; clone size: -; CDR3 protein: CASTRAGLAANTGELFF; CDR3 DNA: TGTGCCAGCACCAGAGCGGGACTAGCGGCTAACACCGGGGAGCTGTTTTTT
J gene: TRBJ2-3; D gene: -; V gene: TRBV27; clone size: -; CDR3 protein: CASSLSFPTDTQYF; CDR3 DNA: TGTGCCAGCAGTTTATCGTTTCCTACAGATACGCAGTATTTT
J gene: TRBJ2-7; D gene: TRBD1; V gene: TRBV7-9; clone size: -; CDR3 protein: CASSSLFRTGGRQYF; CDR3 DNA: TGTGCCAGCAGCTCCCTCTTCAGGACAGGGGGCCGGCAGTACTTC
J gene: TRBJ2-1; D gene: -; V gene: TRBV19; clone size: -; CDR3 protein: CASTPPTEGAPYNEQFF; CDR3 DNA: TGTGCCAGTACCCCCCCGACGGAGGGGGCCCCGTACAATGAGCAGTTCTTC
J gene: TRBJ1-1; D gene: -; V gene: TRBV3-1/TRBV3-2; clone size: -; CDR3 protein: CASSPTENTEAFF; CDR3 DNA: TGTGCCAGCAGCCCTACAGAGAACACTGAAGCTTTCTTT
J gene: TRBJ1-4; D gene: -; V gene: TRBV4-2; clone size: -; CDR3 protein: CASSVQGGGEKLFF; CDR3 DNA: TGTGCCAGCAGCGTACAGGGAGGGGGTGAAAAACTGTTTTTT
J gene: TRBJ2-6; D gene: TRBD1; V gene: TRBV6-2/TRBV6-3; clone size: -; CDR3 protein: CASSYRTGDSGANVLTF; CDR3 DNA: TGTGCCAGCAGTTACAGGACAGGGGACTCTGGGGCCAACGTCCTGACTTTC
J gene: TRBJ1-2; D gene: TRBD1; V gene: TRBV18; clone size: -; CDR3 protein: CASSPGQANLYGYTF; CDR3 DNA: TGTGCCAGCTCCCCCGGACAGGCCAACCTCTATGGCTACACCTTC
J gene: TRBJ1-1; D gene: TRBD1; V gene: TRBV30; clone size: -; CDR3 protein: CAWSVNRGHGGAFF; CDR3 DNA: TGTGCCTGGAGTGTTAACAGGGGGCACGGCGGAGCTTTCTTT
J gene: TRBJ2-5; D gene: -; V gene: TRBV3-1/TRBV3-2; clone size: -; CDR3 protein: CASNHRGTGLTQYF; CDR3 DNA: TGTGCCAGCAACCACCGAGGGACTGGCTTAACCCAGTACTTC
J gene: TRBJ2-1; D gene: TRBD2; V gene: TRBV20-1; clone size: -; CDR3 protein: CSARDSGEQFF; CDR3 DNA: TGCAGTGCTAGAGATAGCGGGGAACAGTTCTTC
J gene: TRBJ2-3; D gene: -; V gene: TRBV9; clone size: -; CDR3 protein: CASSVDDSRRLTDTQYF; CDR3 DNA: TGTGCCAGCAGCGTAGATGACTCCAGACGCCTCACAGATACGCAGTATTTT
J gene: TRBJ1-5; D gene: TRBD1; V gene: TRBV19; clone size: once; CDR3 protein: CASSPGQGAYQPQHF; CDR3 DNA: TGTGCCAGTAGTCCGGGACAGGGGGCATATCAGCCCCAGCATTTT
J gene: TRBJ1-1; D gene: -; V gene: TRBV5-5; clone size: -; CDR3 protein: CASSSGLTNTEAFF; CDR3 DNA: TGTGCCAGCAGCTCGGGATTGACGAACACTGAAGCTTTCTTT